One T cell receptor beta chain is described in this entry. Its antigen is currently unknown. One end of the junction does not line up with germline, which may come from a read error. The CDR3 contains 15 residues. Germline V gene sequence: CDR1 SSHAT, CDR2 FNYEAQ (reference sequence). The sample is drawn from a study of cytomegalovirus exposure and HLA in healthy donors. A multiplex PCR was run with 60 Vbeta primers and 13 Jbeta primers. Profiled with immunoSEQ multiplex PCR; TCRdb holds only in-frame clones, not every one. The sample records about 190,000 clones, roughly 80% being singletons. Study results and limitations: In an earlier analysis, in roughly 580 donors, most V segments appeared productive either ~90% or ~30% of the time.

These donors counted as nominally healthy when sampled, but unrecorded immune exposures were likely. V gene TRBV7-7 combines with J gene TRBJ2-5; unclear D gene. The TCR sequence derives from a woman aged 50 to 60 in good health and CMV-seropositive. The sample was PBMCs. The CDR3 region has the DNA TGTGCTAGCAGCTTAGGAGCATCAGGTCAAGAGACCCAGTACTTC. It specifies CASSLGASGQETQYF.